This T cell receptor (beta chain) was recovered during a study of T cells in women clearing cervical HPV infection. A remark on this clone: The antigen is unknown.

Measured with immunoSEQ multiplex PCR; TCRdb has only the in-frame clones, and not every one. The sample spans roughly 12,000 clones; the ten largest clones claim 20% to 25%. Notes on the study in general: CIN3+ cases had significantly higher TCR richness than controls; evenness did not differ.

The sequence was obtained from a woman between 18 and 70 years old with a cervical HPV16 infection that either progressed to CIN3+ or cleared (not recorded which). The source material was blood buffy coat.

The CDR3 bases that were read are TGTGCCAGTAGCCCAGGACCCGGGGGCACAGATACG. Its translation is CASSPGPGGTDT. Given in full, the CDR3 is CASSPGPGGTDTQYF. V is TRBV19 and J is TRBJ2-3; weak D call: TRBD2 (5 bases). The read stops 3 residues short of the end of the CDR3; the missing end is completed from the germline J gene. The CDR3 loop spans 15 amino acids. Germline V gene lookup returns CDR1 LNHDA and CDR2 SQIVND (reference sequence). The germline V and J ends were trimmed by 6 bases and 1 base, with 14 bases remaining between them.